This T cell receptor (beta chain) was captured in a study of T-cell reconstitution after alpha-beta-depleted transplantation in children. The V segment lost 0 bases and the J segment 1 base; nucleotides outside the gene matches: 2. The CDR3 length is 16 residues. Library preparation (for TCRbeta) was performed with unique molecular identifiers. TCRdb itself ran the PCR reads through MiXCR, one entry per CDR3 protein. The repertoire holds about 610,000 distinct CDR3 sequences, with about 10% as singletons. This clonotype was seen only a few times. This clonotype was sampled from a human donor who donated a stem cell graft to a child with acute myeloid leukemia. The chain recombines TRBV12-3 or TRBV12-4 with TRBJ2-4, with 8 bases aligning to TRBD1. The source was PBMCs from the stem cell graft donor, collected from the stem cell graft. DNA for the CDR3: TGTGCCAGCAGTTTAGCCAGGGGGCGCGCCAAAAACATTCAGTACTTC. This sequence encodes CASSLARGRAKNIQYF.